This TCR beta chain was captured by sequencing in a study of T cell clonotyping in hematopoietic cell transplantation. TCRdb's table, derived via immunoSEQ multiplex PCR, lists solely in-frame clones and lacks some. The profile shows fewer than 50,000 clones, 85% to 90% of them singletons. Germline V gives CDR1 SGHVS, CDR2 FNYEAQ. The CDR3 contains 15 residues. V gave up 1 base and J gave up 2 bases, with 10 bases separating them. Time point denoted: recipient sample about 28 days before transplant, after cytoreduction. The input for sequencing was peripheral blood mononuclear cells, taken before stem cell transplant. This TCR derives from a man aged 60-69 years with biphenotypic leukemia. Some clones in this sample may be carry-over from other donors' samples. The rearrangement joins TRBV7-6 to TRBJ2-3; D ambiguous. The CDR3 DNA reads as TGTGCCAGCAGCTTAGAGGCAGCCACCACAGATACGCAGTATTTT. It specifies CASSLEAATTDTQYF.